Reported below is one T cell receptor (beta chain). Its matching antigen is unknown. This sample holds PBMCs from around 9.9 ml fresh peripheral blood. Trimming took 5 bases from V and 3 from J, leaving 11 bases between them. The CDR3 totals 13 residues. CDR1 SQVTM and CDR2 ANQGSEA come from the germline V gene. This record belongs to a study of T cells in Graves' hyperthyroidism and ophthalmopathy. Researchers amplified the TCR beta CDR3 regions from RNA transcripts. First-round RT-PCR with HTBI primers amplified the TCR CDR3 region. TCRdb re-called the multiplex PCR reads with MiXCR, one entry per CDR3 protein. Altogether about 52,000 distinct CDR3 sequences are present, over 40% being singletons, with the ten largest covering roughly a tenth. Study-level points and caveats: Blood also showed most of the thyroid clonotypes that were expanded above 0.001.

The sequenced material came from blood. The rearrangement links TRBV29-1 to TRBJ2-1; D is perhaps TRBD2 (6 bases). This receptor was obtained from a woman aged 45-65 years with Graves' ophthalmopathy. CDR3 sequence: CSVPSVNYNEQFF. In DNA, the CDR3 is TGCAGCGTTCCTAGCGTAAACTACAATGAGCAGTTCTTC.